This T cell receptor beta chain was recorded in a study of post-analysis software for immune sequencing data. For the study at large: The disease courses spanned relapsing-remitting, secondary progressive and progressive-relapsing forms of multiple sclerosis.

Study-level findings and limits: Elevated frequency relative to controls characterized roughly 5 TRBV segments in patients, TRBV5-6, TRBV5-1 and TRBV20-1 among them. With F measure, samples from one preparation batch clustered together strongly.

Comments on this clonotype: Its antigen is still unknown.

Built from TCR beta cDNA, the libraries had unique molecular identifiers in them. T cells numbering roughly 1 to 10 million yielded approximately 500,000 cDNA molecules. TCRdb re-called the PCR reads with MiXCR, one entry per CDR3 protein. The table includes about 770,000 distinct CDR3 sequences, 46% detected once. The trim removed 4 bases at V and 6 bases at J, leaving 7 bases unmatched. The CDR3 runs to 15 residues. The V gene's germline CDR1 is SEHNR and CDR2 FQNEAQ (reference sequence). Sequenced: blood. The receptor was derived from a girl aged 5 to 17 with multiple sclerosis. The chain employs TRBV7-9 and TRBJ2-4; 9 bases line up with TRBD1. This CDR3 reads CASSSSGGQGNIQYF. Here the CDR3 DNA reads TGTGCCAGCAGCTCCTCCGGGGGACAGGGAAACATTCAGTACTTC. The full variable domain, with the rest looked up from reference TRBV7-9 and TRBJ2-4, is DTGVSQNPRHKITKRGQNVTFRCDPISEHNRLYWYRQTLGQGPEFLTYFQNEAQLEKSRLLSDRFSAERPKGSFSTLEIQRTEQGDSAMYLCASSSSGGQGNIQYFGAGTRLSVL.